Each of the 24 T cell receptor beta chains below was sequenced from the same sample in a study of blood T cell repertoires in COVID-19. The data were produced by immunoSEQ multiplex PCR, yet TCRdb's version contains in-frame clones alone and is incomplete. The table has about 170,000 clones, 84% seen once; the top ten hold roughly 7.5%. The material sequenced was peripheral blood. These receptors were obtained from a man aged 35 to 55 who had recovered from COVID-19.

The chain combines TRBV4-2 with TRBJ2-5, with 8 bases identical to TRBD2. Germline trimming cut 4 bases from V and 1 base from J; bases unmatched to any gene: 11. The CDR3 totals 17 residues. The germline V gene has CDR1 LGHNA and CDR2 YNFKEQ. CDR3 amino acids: CASSRRLGGGTQETQYF. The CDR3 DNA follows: TGTGCCAGCAGCCGGAGATTAGGCGGGGGGACCCAAGAGACCCAGTACTTC.

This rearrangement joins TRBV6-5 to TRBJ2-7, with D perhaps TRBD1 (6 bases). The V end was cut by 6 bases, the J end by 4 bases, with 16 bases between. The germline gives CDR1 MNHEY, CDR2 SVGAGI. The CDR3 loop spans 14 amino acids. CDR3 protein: CASSPLRGKYEQYF. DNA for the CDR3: TGTGCCAGCAGCCCCCTAAGGGGGAAGTACGAGCAGTACTTC.

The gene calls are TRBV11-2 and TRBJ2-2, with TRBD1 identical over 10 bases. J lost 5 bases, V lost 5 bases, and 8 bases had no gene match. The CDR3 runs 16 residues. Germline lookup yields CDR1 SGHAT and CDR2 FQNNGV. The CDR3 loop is CASSPRQGARTGELFF. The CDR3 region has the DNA TGTGCCAGCAGCCCTAGACAGGGGGCGCGTACCGGGGAGCTGTTTTTT.

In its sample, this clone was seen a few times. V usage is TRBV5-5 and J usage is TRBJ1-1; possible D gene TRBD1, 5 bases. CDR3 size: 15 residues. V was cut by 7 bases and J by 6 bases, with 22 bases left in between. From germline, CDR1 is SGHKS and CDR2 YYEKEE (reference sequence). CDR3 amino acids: CASFPRAELQAEAFF. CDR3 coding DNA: TGTGCCAGCTTTCCCAGGGCCGAACTTCAAGCTGAAGCTTTCTTT.

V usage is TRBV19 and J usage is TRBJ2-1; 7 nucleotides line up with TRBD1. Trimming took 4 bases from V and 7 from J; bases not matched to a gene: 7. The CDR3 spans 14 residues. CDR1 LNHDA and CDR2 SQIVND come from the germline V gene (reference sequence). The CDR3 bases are TGTGCCAGTAGTAAAGGACAGGTGATTAATGAGCAGTTCTTC. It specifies CASSKGQVINEQFF. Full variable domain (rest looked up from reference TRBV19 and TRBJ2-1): DGGITQSPKYLFRKEGQNVTLSCEQNLNHDAMYWYRQDPGQGLRLIYYSQIVNDFQKGDIAEGYSVSREKKESFPLTVTSAQKNPTAFYLCASSKGQVINEQFFGPGTRLTVL.

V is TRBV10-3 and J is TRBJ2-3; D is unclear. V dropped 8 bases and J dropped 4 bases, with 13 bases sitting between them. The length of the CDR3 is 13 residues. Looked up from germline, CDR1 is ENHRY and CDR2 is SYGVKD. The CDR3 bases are TGTGCCATCGATACGGGTGGGTCAGATACGCAGTATTTT. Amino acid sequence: CAIDTGGSDTQYF.

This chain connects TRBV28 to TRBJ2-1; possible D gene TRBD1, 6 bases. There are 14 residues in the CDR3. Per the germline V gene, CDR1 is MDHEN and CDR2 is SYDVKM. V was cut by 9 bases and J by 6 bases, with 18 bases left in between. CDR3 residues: CARPNRAYPNEQFF. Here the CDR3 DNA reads TGTGCCAGGCCCAACAGGGCTTATCCCAATGAGCAGTTCTTC.

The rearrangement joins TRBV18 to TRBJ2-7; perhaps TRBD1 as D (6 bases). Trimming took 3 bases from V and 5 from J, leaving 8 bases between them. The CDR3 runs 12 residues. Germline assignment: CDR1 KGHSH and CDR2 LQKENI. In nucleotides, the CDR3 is TGTGCCAGCTCACCGGCAGGGGACGAGCAGTACTTC. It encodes CASSPAGDEQYF.

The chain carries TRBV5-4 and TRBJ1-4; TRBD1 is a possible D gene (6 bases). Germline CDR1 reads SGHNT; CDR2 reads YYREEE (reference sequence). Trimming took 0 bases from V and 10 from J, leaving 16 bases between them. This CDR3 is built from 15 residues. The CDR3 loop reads CASSLDGQLDGKLFF. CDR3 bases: TGTGCCAGCAGCTTGGACGGACAGCTTGATGGAAAACTGTTTTTT.

CDR3 residues: CASSQDRGTGWGYTF. The CDR3 bases are TGCGCCAGCAGCCAAGATCGAGGGACAGGGTGGGGCTACACCTTC. V usage is TRBV4-3 and J usage is TRBJ1-2; 9 nucleotides agree with TRBD1. The V and J ends lost 0 bases and 8 bases, in that order; junction bases with no gene match: 7. The CDR3 consists of 15 residues. CDR1 and CDR2 from the germline V gene are LGHNA and YSLEER.

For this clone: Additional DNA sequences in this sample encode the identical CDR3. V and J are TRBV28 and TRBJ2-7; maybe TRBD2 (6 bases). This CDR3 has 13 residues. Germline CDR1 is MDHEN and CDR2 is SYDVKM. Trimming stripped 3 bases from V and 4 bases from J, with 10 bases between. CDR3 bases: TGTGCCAGCAGTTTCGGTCGGGGGTACGAGCAGTACTTC. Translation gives CASSFGRGYEQYF.

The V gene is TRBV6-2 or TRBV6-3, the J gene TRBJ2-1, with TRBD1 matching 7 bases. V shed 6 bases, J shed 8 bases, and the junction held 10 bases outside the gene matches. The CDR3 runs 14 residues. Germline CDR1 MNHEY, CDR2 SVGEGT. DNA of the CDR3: TGTGCCAGCAGCACCCGACAGGGTCGAGATGAGCAGTTCTTC. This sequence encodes CASSTRQGRDEQFF.

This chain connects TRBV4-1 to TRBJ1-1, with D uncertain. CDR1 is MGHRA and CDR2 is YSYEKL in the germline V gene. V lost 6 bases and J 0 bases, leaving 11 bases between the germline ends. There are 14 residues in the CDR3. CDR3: CASRPGLLNTEAFF. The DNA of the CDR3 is TGCGCCAGCAGGCCAGGACTTCTGAACACTGAAGCTTTCTTT.

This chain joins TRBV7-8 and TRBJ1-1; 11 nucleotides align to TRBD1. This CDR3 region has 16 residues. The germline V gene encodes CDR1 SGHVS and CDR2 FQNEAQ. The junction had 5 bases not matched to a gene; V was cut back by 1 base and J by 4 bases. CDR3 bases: TGTGCCAGCAGCTTAGGATATGGGACAGGGGGCACTGAAGCTTTCTTT. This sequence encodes CASSLGYGTGGTEAFF.

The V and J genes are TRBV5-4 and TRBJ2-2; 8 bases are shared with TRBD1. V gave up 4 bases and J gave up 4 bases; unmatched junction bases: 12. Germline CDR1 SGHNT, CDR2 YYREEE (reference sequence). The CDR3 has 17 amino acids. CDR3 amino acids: CASSPWTGTVGTGELFF. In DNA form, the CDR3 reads TGTGCCAGCAGCCCATGGACAGGGACTGTTGGCACCGGGGAGCTGTTTTTT.

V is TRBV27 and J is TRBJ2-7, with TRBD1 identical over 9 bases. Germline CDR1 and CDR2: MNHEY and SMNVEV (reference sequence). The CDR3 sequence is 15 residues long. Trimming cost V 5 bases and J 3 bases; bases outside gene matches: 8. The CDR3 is CASSNIGGQGYEQYF. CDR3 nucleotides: TGTGCCAGCAGTAATATCGGGGGACAGGGCTACGAGCAGTACTTC.

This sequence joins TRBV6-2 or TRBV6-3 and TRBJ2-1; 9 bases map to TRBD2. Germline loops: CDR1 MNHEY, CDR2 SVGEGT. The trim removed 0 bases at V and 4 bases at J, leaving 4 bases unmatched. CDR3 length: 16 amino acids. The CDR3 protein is CASSYSVAGAYNEQFF. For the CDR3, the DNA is TGTGCCAGCAGTTACTCAGTAGCGGGGGCATACAATGAGCAGTTCTTC.

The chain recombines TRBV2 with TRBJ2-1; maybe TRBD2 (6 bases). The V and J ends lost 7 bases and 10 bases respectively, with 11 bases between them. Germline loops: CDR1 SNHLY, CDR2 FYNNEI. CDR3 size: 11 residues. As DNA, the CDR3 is TGTGCCAGCAAGGAGGGATTAGAGCAGTTCTTC. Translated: CASKEGLEQFF.

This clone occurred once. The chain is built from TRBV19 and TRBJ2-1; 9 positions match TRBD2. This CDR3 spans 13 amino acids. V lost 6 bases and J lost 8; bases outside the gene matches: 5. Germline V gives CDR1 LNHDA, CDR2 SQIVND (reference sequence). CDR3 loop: CASRPAGGDEQFF. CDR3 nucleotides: TGTGCCAGTAGGCCCGCGGGAGGGGATGAGCAGTTCTTC.

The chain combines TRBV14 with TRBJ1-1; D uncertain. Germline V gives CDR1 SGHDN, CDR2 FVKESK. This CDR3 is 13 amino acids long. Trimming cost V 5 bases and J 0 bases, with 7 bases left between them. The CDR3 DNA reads TGTGCCAGCAGCAATTTTATGAACACTGAAGCTTTCTTT. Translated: CASSNFMNTEAFF.

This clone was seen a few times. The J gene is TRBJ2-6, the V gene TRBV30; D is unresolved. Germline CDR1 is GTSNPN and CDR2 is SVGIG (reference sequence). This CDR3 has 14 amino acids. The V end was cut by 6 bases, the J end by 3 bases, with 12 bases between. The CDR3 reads CACLQPFGANVLTF. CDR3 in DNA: TGTGCCTGCCTACAGCCTTTTGGGGCCAACGTCCTGACTTTC.

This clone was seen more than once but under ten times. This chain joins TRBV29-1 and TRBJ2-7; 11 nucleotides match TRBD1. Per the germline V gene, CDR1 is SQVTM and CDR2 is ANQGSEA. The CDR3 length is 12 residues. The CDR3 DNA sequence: TGCAGTACTGGACAGGGGGCAGGAGAGCAGTACTTC. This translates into CSTGQGAGEQYF.

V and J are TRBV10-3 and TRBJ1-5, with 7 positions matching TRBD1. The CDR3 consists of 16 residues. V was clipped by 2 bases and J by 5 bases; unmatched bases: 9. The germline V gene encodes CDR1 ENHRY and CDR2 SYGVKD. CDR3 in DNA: TGTGCCATCAGTGAGGAACTCACAGGGGTCGATCAGCCCCAGCATTTT. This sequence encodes CAISEELTGVDQPQHF.

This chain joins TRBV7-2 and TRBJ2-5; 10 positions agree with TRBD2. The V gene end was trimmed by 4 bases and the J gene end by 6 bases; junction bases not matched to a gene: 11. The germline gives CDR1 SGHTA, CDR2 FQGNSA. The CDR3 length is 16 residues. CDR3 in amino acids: CASSSALAGVTKTQYF. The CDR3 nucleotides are TGTGCCAGCAGCTCGGCTCTAGCGGGAGTCACAAAGACCCAGTACTTC.